The T cell receptor (beta chain) under discussion was sequenced for a study of cytomegalovirus exposure and HLA in healthy donors. V lost 2 bases, J lost 4 bases, and 3 bases stayed unmatched. CDR3 size: 14 residues. Germline-derived CDR1 and CDR2 are LGHNA and YSLEER. A multiplex PCR was run with 60 Vbeta primers and 13 Jbeta primers. Assay: immunoSEQ multiplex PCR; the TCRdb copy retains only in-frame clones and omits some. In the table there are 150,000 to 250,000 clones, 82% of which are singletons. This receptor was taken from a boy aged 2 to 10 in good health and CMV-seronegative. The chain has TRBV4-3 and TRBJ1-1, with 8 bases that match TRBD1. The source material was PBMCs. CDR3 amino acids: CASSQQGASTEAFF. CDR3 sequence (DNA): TGCGCCAGCAGCCAACAGGGGGCGTCCACTGAAGCTTTCTTT.